The present TCR beta chain was sequenced within a study of vaccination and CD4 T cells after COVID-19. Oncomine TCR Beta short-read sequencing was applied to DNA from cultured CD4+ T cells. TCRdb reprocessed the PCR reads via MiXCR and lists one record per CDR3 protein. Of fewer than 20,000 distinct CDR3 sequences in the sample, under 55% were seen once. The CDR3 consists of 15 residues. Per germline, CDR1 SGHRS and CDR2 YFSETQ. V was pared by 3 bases and J by 10 bases, with 17 bases between. Worth noting for this clonotype: Its antigen is unknown.

Described treatment: approximately 9-day PBMC culture with coronavirus spike peptide pools or control peptides (ViraFEST assay). Every well contained over 1.5 million PBMCs, which were grown with about 10 IU/ml IL-2 and about 10 ug/ml peptide pools. The chain is built from TRBV5-1 and TRBJ1-6; TRBD1 is a possible D gene (6 bases). Here the sequenced sample was CD4+ T cells from blood, cultured in vitro, taken before SARS-CoV-2 vaccination. This sequence originates from a human donor who had recovered from COVID-19. The CDR3 reads CASSSSGVLGSPLHF. The DNA of the CDR3 is TGCGCCAGCAGCTCCTCAGGGGTGTTAGGGTCACCCCTCCACTTT.